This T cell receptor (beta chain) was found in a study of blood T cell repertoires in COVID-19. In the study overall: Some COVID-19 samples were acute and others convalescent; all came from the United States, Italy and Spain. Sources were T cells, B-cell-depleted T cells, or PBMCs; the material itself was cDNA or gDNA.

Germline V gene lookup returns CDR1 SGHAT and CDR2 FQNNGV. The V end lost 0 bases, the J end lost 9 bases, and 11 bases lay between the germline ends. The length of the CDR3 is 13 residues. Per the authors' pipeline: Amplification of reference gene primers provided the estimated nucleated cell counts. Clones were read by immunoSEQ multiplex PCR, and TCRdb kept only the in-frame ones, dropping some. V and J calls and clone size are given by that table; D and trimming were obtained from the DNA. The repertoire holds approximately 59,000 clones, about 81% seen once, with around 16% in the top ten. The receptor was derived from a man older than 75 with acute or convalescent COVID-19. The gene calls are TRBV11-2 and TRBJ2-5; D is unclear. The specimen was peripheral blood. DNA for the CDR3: TGTGCCAGCAGCTTAGAAAGGTCTGCGGCCCAGTACTTC. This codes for CASSLERSAAQYF. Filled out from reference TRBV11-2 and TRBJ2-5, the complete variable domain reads EAGVAQSPRYKIIEKRQSVAFWCNPISGHATLYWYQQILGQGPKLLIQFQNNGVVDDSQLPKDRFSAERLKGVDSTLKIQPAKLEDSAVYLCASSLERSAAQYFGPGTRLLVL.